Described below is a single T cell receptor (beta chain) sequence and its context. A junction end diverges from the germline sequence, so it may reflect a read error. This specimen comes from a study of control samples from healthy donors and cancer patients. Some clones are missing from TCRdb's copy, which holds only in-frame ones; the method was immunoSEQ multiplex PCR. Of about 150,000 clones listed, approximately 93% are singletons. Looked up from germline, CDR1 is SSHAT and CDR2 is FNYEAQ (reference sequence). The CDR3 sequence is 16 residues long. Source material: blood. The V and J genes are TRBV7-7 and TRBJ2-1; TRBD2 aligns across 13 bases. The receptor was derived from a man younger than 30 in good health. The CDR3 loop reads CASSEKLAGGPNEQFF. The CDR3 coding sequence is TGTGCTAGCAGCGAAAAACTAGCGGGAGGGCCCAATGAGCAGTTCTTC.